This T cell receptor (beta chain) appears in the sequencing data of a study of blood T cell repertoires in COVID-19. The overall study: There were acute and convalescent COVID-19 samples, and they came from the United States, Italy and Spain. PBMCs, B-cell-depleted T cells, or T cells were the source of the cDNA or gDNA that made up the material.

The authors' processing: By means of reference gene primer amplification, nucleated cell counts were estimated. Measured with immunoSEQ multiplex PCR; TCRdb has only the in-frame clones, and not every one. From that table come the V and J calls and clone size; the DNA was used to work out D and trimming. The table includes 430,000 or so clones, around 90% detected once. One Seattle source followed patients from active infection through their disease course. This clone has only one observation. Germline V gene lookup returns CDR1 MNHEY and CDR2 SVGAGI. The V end lost 5 bases, the J end lost 0 bases, and 11 bases lay between the germline ends. The CDR3 totals 15 residues.

This TCR derives from a young man with COVID-19, enrolled during active disease. The sequenced sample was peripheral blood. This chain joins TRBV6-5 and TRBJ2-1; no clear D. The CDR3 DNA is TGTGCCAGCAGTCCGGGTCCGAGCTCCTACAATGAGCAGTTCTTC. It encodes CASSPGPSSYNEQFF.